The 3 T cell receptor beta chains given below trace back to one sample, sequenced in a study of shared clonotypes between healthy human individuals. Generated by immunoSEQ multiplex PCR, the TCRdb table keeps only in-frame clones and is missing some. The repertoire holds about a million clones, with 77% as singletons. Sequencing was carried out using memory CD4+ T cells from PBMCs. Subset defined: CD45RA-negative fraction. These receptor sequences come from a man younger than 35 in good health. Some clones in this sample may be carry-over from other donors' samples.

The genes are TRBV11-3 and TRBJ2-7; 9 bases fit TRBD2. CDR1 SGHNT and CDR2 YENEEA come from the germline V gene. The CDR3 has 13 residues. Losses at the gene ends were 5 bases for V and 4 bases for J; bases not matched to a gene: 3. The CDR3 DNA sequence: TGTGCCAGCAGCCCGACTAGCGGATACGAGCAGTACTTC. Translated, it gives CASSPTSGYEQYF.

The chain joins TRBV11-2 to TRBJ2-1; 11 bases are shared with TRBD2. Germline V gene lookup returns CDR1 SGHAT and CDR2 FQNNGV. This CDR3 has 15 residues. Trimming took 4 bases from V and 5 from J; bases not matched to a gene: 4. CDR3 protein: CASSSGLAENNEQFF. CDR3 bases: TGTGCCAGCAGCTCGGGACTAGCGGAAAACAATGAGCAGTTCTTC.

CDR3 residues: CASSRTSGRAGHTDTQYF. The CDR3 bases are TGTGCCAGTAGTAGGACTAGCGGGAGGGCGGGTCACACAGATACGCAGTATTTT. V and J are TRBV19 and TRBJ2-3; 15 nucleotides match TRBD2. V dropped 4 bases and J dropped 2; count of bases not matched to a gene: 7. CDR1 and CDR2 from the germline V gene are LNHDA and SQIVND (reference sequence). There are 18 residues in the CDR3.